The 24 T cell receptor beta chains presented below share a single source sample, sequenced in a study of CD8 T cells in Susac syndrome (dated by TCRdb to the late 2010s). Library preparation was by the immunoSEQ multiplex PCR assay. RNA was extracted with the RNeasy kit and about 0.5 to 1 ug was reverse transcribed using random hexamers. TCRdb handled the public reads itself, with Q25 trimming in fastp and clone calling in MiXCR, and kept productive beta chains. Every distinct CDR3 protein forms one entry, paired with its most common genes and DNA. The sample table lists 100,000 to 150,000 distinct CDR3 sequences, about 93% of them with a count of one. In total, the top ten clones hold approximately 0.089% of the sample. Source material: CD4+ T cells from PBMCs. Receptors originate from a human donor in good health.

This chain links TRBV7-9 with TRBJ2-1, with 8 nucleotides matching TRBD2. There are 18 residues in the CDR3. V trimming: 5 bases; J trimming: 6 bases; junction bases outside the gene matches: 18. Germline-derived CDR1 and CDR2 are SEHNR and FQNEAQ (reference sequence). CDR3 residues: CASSRPGTRTRISNEQFF. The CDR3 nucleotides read TGTGCCAGCAGCCGTCCCGGGACTAGAACCCGCATCAGCAATGAGCAGTTCTTC.

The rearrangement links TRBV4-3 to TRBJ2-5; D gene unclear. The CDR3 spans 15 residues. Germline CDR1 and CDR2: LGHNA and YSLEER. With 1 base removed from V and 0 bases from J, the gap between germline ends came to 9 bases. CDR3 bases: TGCGCCAGCAGCCAAGGGCTCTTGTACCAAGAGACCCAGTACTTC. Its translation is CASSQGLLYQETQYF.

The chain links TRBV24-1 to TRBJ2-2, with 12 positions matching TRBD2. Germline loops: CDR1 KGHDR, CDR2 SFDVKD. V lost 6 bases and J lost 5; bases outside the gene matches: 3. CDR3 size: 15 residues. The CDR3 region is CATSTSGRNTGELFF. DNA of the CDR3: TGTGCCACCAGTACTAGCGGGAGGAATACCGGGGAGCTGTTTTTT.

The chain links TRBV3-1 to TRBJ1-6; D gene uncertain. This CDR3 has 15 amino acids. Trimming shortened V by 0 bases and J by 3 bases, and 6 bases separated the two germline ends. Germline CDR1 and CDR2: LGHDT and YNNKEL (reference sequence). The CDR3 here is CASSQEDRYNSPLHF. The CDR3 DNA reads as TGTGCCAGCAGCCAAGAGGACCGCTATAATTCACCCCTCCACTTT. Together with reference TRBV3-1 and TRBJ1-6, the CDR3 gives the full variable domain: DTAVSQTPKYLVTQMGNDKSIKCEQNLGHDTMYWYKQDSKKFLKIMFSYNNKELIINETVPNRFSPKSPDKAHLNLHINSLELGDSAVYFCASSQEDRYNSPLHFGNGTRLTVT.

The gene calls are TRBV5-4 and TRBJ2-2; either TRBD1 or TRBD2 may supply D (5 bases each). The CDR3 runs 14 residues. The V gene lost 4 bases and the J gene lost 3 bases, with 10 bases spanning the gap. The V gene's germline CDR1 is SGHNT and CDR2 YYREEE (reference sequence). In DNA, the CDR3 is TGTGCCAGCAGCGGGGACGGATACACCGGGGAGCTGTTTTTT. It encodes CASSGDGYTGELFF.

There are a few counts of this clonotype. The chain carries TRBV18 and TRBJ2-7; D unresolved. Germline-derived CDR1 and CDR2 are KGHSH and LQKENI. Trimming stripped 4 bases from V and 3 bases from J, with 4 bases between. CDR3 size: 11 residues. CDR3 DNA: TGTGCCAGCTCACAGGACTACGAGCAGTACTTC. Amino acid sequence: CASSQDYEQYF.

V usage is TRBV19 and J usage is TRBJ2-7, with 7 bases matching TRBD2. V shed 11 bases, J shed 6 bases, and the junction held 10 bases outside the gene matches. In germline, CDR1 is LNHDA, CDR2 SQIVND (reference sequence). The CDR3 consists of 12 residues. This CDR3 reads CASRTRGGEQYF. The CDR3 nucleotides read TGTGCCTCCCGGACCCGCGGGGGCGAGCAGTACTTC.

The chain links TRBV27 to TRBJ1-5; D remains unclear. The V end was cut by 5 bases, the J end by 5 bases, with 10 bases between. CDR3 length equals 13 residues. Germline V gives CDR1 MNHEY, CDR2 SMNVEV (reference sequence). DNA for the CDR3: TGTGCCAGCAGTGGGTTCCCCTATCAGCCCCAGCATTTT. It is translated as CASSGFPYQPQHF.

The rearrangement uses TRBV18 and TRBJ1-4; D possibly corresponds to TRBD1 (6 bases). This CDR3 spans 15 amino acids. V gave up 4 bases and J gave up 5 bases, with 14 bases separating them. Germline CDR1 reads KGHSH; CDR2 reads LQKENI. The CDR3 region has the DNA TGTGCCAGCTCACAACACAGGGAAGCCAATGAAAAACTGTTTTTT. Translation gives CASSQHREANEKLFF.

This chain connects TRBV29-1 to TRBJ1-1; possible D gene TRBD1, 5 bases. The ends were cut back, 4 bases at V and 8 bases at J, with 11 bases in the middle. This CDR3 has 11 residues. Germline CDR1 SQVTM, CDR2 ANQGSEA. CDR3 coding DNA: TGCAGCGTTGGAACCGGGGCCGAAGCTTTCTTT. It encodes CSVGTGAEAFF.

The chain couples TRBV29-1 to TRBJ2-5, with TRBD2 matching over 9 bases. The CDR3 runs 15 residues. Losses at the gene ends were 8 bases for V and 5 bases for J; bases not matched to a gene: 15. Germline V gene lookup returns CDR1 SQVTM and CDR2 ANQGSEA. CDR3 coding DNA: TGCAGCTCGAAGGAGGTTAGCGGGAGTGGTGAGACCCAGTACTTC. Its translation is CSSKEVSGSGETQYF.

The CDR3 DNA follows: TGTGCCAGCAGTTCTGGGACTAGCAAGAACAATGAGCAGTTCTTC. Translating gives CASSSGTSKNNEQFF. The chain combines TRBV27 with TRBJ2-1; 9 nucleotides match TRBD2. Losses at the gene ends were 4 bases for V and 5 bases for J; bases not matched to a gene: 6. CDR3 size: 15 residues. Germline V gene sequence: CDR1 MNHEY, CDR2 SMNVEV (reference sequence).

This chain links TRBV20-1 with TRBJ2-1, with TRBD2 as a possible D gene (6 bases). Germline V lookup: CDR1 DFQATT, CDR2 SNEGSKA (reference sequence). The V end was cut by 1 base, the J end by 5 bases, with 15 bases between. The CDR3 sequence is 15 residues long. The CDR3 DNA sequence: TGCAGTGCTAGAGCAATGACTAGGGGTAACAATGAGCAGTTCTTC. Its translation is CSARAMTRGNNEQFF.

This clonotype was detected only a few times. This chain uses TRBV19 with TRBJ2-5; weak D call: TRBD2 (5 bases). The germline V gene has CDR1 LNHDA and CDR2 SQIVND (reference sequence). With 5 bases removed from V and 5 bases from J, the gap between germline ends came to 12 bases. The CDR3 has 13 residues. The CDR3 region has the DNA TGTGCCAGTAGTTCGGGAACCGCGGAGACCCAGTACTTC. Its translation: CASSSGTAETQYF.

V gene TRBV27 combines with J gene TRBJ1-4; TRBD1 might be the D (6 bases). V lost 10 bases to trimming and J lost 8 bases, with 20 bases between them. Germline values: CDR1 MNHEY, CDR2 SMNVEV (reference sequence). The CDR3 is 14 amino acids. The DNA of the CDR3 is TGTGCCACTTCGAGGGGGGGGTTAAGGGAAAAACTGTTTTTT. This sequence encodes CATSRGGLREKLFF. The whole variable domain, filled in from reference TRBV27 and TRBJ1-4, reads EAQVTQNPRYLITVTGKKLTVTCSQNMNHEYMSWYRQDPGLGLRQIYYSMNVEVTDKGDVPEGYKVSRKEKRNFPLILESPSPNQTSLYFCATSRGGLREKLFFGSGTQLSVL.

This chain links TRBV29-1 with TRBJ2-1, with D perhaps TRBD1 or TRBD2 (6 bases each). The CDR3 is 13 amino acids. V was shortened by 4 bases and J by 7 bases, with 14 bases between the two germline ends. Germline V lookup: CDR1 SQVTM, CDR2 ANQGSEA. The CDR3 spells CSVVRGGSNEQFF. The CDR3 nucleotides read TGCAGCGTTGTCCGAGGGGGGTCGAATGAGCAGTTCTTC.

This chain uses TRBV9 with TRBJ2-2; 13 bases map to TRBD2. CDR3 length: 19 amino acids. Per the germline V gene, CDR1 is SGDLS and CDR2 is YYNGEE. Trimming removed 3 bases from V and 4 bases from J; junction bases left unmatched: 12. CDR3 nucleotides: TGTGCCAGCAGCGCGATATCAAAACTAGCGGGAGGGAGCACCGGGGAGCTGTTTTTT. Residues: CASSAISKLAGGSTGELFF. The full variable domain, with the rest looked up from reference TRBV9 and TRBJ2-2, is DSGVTQTPKHLITATGQRVTLRCSPRSGDLSVYWYQQSLDQGLQFLIQYYNGEERAKGNILERFSAQQFPDLHSELNLSSLELGDSALYFCASSAISKLAGGSTGELFFGEGSRLTVL.

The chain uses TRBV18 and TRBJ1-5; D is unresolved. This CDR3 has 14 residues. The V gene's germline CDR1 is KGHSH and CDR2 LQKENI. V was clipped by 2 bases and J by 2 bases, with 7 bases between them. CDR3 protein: CASSPDAGNQPQHF. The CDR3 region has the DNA TGTGCCAGCTCACCAGACGCAGGCAATCAGCCCCAGCATTTT.

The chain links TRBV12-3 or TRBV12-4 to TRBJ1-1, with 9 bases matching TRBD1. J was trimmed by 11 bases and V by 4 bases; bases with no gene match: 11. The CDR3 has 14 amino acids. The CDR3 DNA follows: TGTGCCAGCAGTTCCAACAGGGGGCAGTTAAAGGCTTTCTTT. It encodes CASSSNRGQLKAFF.

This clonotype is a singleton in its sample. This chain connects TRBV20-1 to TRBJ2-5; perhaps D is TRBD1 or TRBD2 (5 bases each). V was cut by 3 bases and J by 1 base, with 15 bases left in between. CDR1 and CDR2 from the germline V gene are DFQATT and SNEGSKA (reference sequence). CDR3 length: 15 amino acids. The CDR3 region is CSASGDPRPQETQYF. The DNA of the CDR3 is TGCAGTGCTAGCGGGGACCCCAGGCCCCAAGAGACCCAGTACTTC.

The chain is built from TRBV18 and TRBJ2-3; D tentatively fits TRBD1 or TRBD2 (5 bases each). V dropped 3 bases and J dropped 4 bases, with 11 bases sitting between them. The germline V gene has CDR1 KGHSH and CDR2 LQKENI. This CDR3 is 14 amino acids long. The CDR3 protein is CASSPSREPDTQYF. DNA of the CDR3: TGTGCCAGCTCACCCAGCAGGGAGCCAGATACGCAGTATTTT.

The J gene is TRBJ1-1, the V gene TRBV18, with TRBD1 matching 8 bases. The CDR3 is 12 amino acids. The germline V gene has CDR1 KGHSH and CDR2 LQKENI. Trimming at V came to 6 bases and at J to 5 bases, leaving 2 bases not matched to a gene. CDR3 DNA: TGTGCCAGCTCTTGGACAGGGACTGAAGCTTTCTTT. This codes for CASSWTGTEAFF.

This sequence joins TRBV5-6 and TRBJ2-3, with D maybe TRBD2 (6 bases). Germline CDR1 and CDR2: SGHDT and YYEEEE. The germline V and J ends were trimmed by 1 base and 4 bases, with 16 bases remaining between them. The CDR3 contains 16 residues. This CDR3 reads CASSLSSRGKADTQYF. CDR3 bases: TGTGCCAGCAGCTTGTCTTCTCGCGGGAAGGCAGATACGCAGTATTTT.

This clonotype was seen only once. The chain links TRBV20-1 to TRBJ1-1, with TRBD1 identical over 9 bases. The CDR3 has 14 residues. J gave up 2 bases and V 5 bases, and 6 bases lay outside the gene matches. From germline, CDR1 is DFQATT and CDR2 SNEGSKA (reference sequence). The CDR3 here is CSARPGQGNTEAFF. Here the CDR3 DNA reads TGCAGTGCTCGTCCGGGACAGGGTAACACTGAAGCTTTCTTT.